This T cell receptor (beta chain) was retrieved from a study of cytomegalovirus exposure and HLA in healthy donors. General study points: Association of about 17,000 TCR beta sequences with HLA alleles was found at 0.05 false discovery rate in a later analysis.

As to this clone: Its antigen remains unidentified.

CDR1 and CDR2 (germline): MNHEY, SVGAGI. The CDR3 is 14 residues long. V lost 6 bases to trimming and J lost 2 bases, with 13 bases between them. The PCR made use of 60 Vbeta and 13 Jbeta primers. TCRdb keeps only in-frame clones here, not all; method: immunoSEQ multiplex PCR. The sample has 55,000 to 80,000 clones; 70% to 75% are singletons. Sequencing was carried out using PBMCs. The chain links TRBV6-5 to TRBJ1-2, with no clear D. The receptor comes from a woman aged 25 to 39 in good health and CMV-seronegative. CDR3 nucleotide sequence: TGTGCCAGCAGCTTACTCTCGAAGAACTATGGCTACACCTTC. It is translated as CASSLLSKNYGYTF.